This is a list of T cell receptor beta chains from one sample in a study of OX40 agonist ivuxolimab in advanced cancers. Clones were read by immunoSEQ multiplex PCR, and TCRdb kept only the in-frame ones, dropping some. The sample records roughly 35,000 clones, around 73% being singletons. Sequenced material: CD4+ or CD8+ T cells sorted from blood, taken in a trial of the OX40 agonist ivuxolimab. These receptors all stem from an adult with an advanced solid tumor such as melanoma, head and neck, liver or kidney cancer. CDR3s include the opening cysteine and the closing phenylalanine or tryptophan. A D gene is named only where the DNA matches it firmly. Some rows have no size entry. The others give once, few or many, or a class for an expanded clone.

v_call	clone_size	j_call	d_call	cdr3_aa	cdr3_nt
TRBV5-1	.	TRBJ2-5	.	CASSVGVMSETQYF	TGCGCCAGCAGCGTCGGCGTTATGTCGGAGACCCAGTACTTC
TRBV9	few	TRBJ2-7	.	CASSVDWDPSRGEQYF	TGTGCCAGCAGCGTAGATTGGGACCCAAGTCGGGGCGAGCAGTACTTC
TRBV2	.	TRBJ1-3	.	CASIDVGGALGNTIYF	TGTGCCAGCATCGACGTCGGGGGCGCGCTAGGAAACACCATATATTTT
TRBV19	.	TRBJ2-3	.	CASRTSTDTQYF	TGTGCCAGTAGGACTAGCACAGATACGCAGTATTTT
TRBV28	.	TRBJ2-3	TRBD1	CASRGTGAQSDTQYF	TGTGCCAGCAGGGGGACAGGGGCGCAGTCAGATACGCAGTATTTT
TRBV7-9	.	TRBJ2-7	.	CASSPQGGFDEQYF	TGTGCCAGCAGTCCCCAGGGAGGTTTCGACGAGCAGTACTTC
TRBV18	.	TRBJ1-1	TRBD1	CASSPRQGYTEAFF	TGTGCCAGCTCACCTCGACAGGGTTACACTGAAGCTTTCTTT
TRBV7-6	.	TRBJ1-3	.	CASSLGVGGPGNTIYF	TGTGCCAGCAGCTTAGGCGTTGGGGGGCCTGGAAACACCATATATTTT
TRBV6-1	.	TRBJ1-5	.	CASSAQGPLSNQPQHF	TGTGCCAGCAGTGCACAGGGCCCCCTTAGCAATCAGCCCCAGCATTTT
TRBV19	.	TRBJ1-6	TRBD1	CASSSRQGINSPLHF	TGTGCCAGTAGTTCCCGACAGGGGATTAATTCACCCCTCCACTTT
TRBV19	.	TRBJ1-1	TRBD1	CASSIGDRGITEAFF	TGTGCCAGTAGTATCGGGGACAGGGGGATAACTGAAGCTTTCTTT
TRBV4-1	.	TRBJ2-7	.	CASSLVDGDFSYEQYF	TGCGCCAGCAGCCTTGTGGACGGGGACTTCTCCTACGAGCAGTACTTC
TRBV28	.	TRBJ1-2	.	CASSLKPTVNYGYTF	TGTGCCAGCAGTTTAAAGCCGACAGTTAACTATGGCTACACCTTC
TRBV29-1	medium-sized	TRBJ1-1	.	CSGGTNTEAFF	TGCAGCGGTGGAACGAACACTGAAGCTTTCTTT
TRBV18	once	TRBJ2-7	TRBD1	CASSPIGSTSDRWGRYEQYF	TGTGCCAGCTCACCAATTGGCTCGACCTCGGACAGGTGGGGAAGGTACGAGCAGTACTTC
TRBV2	.	TRBJ1-5	.	CASNDLNSNQPQHF	TGTGCCAGCAACGATCTTAATAGCAATCAGCCCCAGCATTTT
TRBV30	once	TRBJ2-7	.	CAWRGRGTREQYF	TGTGCCTGGAGGGGTCGGGGGACGAGGGAGCAGTACTTC
TRBV28	.	TRBJ2-5	.	CASSFVHQETQYF	TGTGCCAGCAGTTTCGTCCACCAAGAGACCCAGTACTTC
TRBV7-3	medium-sized	TRBJ1-1	TRBD1	CASSSGQPYTEAFF	TGTGCCAGCAGCTCGGGACAGCCATACACTGAAGCTTTCTTT
TRBV5-8	few	TRBJ2-4	.	CASSLSIGVAKNIQYF	TGTGCCAGCAGCTTATCCATCGGGGTAGCCAAAAACATTCAGTACTTC
TRBV28	.	TRBJ1-5	.	CASSSPGKGNQPQHF	TGTGCCAGCAGTTCCCCGGGTAAGGGGAATCAGCCCCAGCATTTT
TRBV19	.	TRBJ1-6	.	CASSIAVGDSPLHF	TGTGCCAGTAGTATAGCAGTGGGAGATTCACCCCTCCACTTT
TRBV4-1	few	TRBJ1-5	.	CASSPTPDRQPQHF	TGCGCCAGCAGCCCGACACCTGACCGGCAGCCCCAGCATTTT
TRBV7-7	.	TRBJ2-2	TRBD2	CASSPTSGGNTGELFF	TGTGCCAGCAGCCCGACTAGCGGGGGTAACACCGGGGAGCTGTTTTTT
TRBV28	.	TRBJ1-1	.	CASSTQTGNTEAFF	TGTGCCAGCAGTACTCAGACAGGGAACACTGAAGCTTTCTTT
TRBV5-6	.	TRBJ1-1	.	CASSPPVSGTEAFF	TGTGCCAGCAGCCCGCCTGTGTCGGGTACTGAAGCTTTCTTT
TRBV15	.	TRBJ1-1	.	CATSRDRWAPMNTEAFF	TGTGCCACCAGCAGAGATAGATGGGCCCCAATGAACACTGAAGCTTTCTTT
TRBV28	.	TRBJ1-5	.	CASSFAQGTNQPQHF	TGTGCCAGCAGTTTCGCCCAAGGGACCAATCAGCCCCAGCATTTT
TRBV10-3	.	TRBJ1-2	.	CAIRETATNYGYTF	TGTGCCATCAGAGAGACCGCAACCAACTATGGCTACACCTTC
TRBV5-1	few	TRBJ2-7	.	CASSLEPLYEQYF	TGCGCCAGCAGCTTGGAGCCCCTCTACGAGCAGTACTTC
TRBV30	few	TRBJ1-1	TRBD1	CAWTGGQRHSEAFF	TGTGCCTGGACAGGGGGGCAGAGGCACTCTGAAGCTTTCTTT
TRBV7-2	.	TRBJ2-5	.	CASSLVGGAPETQYF	TGTGCCAGCAGCTTAGTAGGGGGGGCTCCGGAGACCCAGTACTTC
TRBV18	.	TRBJ2-5	TRBD2	CASSPRQAGERETQYF	TGTGCCAGCTCACCACGGCAAGCGGGAGAGAGAGAGACCCAGTACTTC
TRBV6-1	.	TRBJ2-7	.	CASSFGRLLASEQYF	TGTGCCAGCAGTTTTGGGAGGTTATTGGCGAGCGAGCAGTACTTC
TRBV28	.	TRBJ1-1	.	CASSSGGGGGNTEAFF	TGTGCCAGCAGTTCCGGGGGGGGAGGAGGGAACACTGAAGCTTTCTTT
TRBV7-6	once	TRBJ2-3	TRBD2	CASSLEGRETDTQYF	TGTGCCAGCAGCTTAGAAGGGCGGGAGACCGATACGCAGTATTTT
TRBV28	.	TRBJ2-7	TRBD2	CASSLAGGGSYEQYF	TGTGCCAGCAGTTTAGCGGGAGGAGGCTCCTACGAGCAGTACTTC
TRBV7-8	.	TRBJ2-1	.	CASSLEAQQFF	TGTGCCAGCAGCTTAGAGGCACAGCAGTTCTTC
TRBV15	.	TRBJ2-3	TRBD2	CATSRDLASGTSTDTQYF	TGTGCCACCAGCAGAGATCTCGCTAGCGGGACTAGCACAGATACGCAGTATTTT
TRBV11-1	.	TRBJ2-5	.	CASSPNTRETQYF	TGTGCCAGCAGCCCGAATACCCGGGAGACCCAGTACTTC
TRBV30	.	TRBJ1-6	.	CAWSWGGMRNSPLHF	TGTGCCTGGAGCTGGGGGGGAATGAGGAATTCACCCCTCCACTTT
TRBV7-9	.	TRBJ2-7	.	CASSLFGREQYF	TGTGCCAGCAGCTTATTCGGGAGAGAGCAGTACTTC
TRBV10-1	.	TRBJ2-2	.	CASSGFGELFF	TGCGCCAGCAGCGGGTTCGGGGAGCTGTTTTTT
TRBV5-1	.	TRBJ2-1	TRBD2	CASSFGTSGERRSEQFF	TGCGCCAGCAGCTTCGGGACTAGCGGAGAAAGGAGATCTGAGCAGTTCTTC
TRBV19	.	TRBJ2-5	TRBD1	CASSITGGETQYF	TGTGCCAGTAGTATCACAGGGGGAGAGACCCAGTACTTC
TRBV12-5	.	TRBJ2-5	.	CASGLGVGETQYF	TGTGCTAGTGGTTTAGGTGTAGGAGAGACCCAGTACTTC
TRBV2	.	TRBJ2-5	TRBD2	CASSESGGTRETQYF	TGTGCCAGCAGTGAAAGCGGGGGGACTCGAGAGACCCAGTACTTC
TRBV28	.	TRBJ2-6	TRBD2	CASRNLGRSGANVLTF	TGTGCCAGCAGGAACCTCGGGAGGTCTGGGGCCAACGTCCTGACTTTC
TRBV10-3	.	TRBJ1-5	.	CAISESVQFIYSNQPQHF	TGTGCCATCAGTGAGTCGGTTCAGTTTATCTATAGCAATCAGCCCCAGCATTTT
TRBV4-1	once	TRBJ2-7	TRBD2	CASSQGPREASEQYF	TGCGCCAGCAGCCAAGGACCCCGGGAGGCGAGCGAGCAGTACTTC
TRBV28	.	TRBJ2-1	TRBD2	CASSVSGGPYNEQFF	TGTGCCAGCAGTGTGAGCGGGGGCCCCTACAATGAGCAGTTCTTC
TRBV5-4	.	TRBJ2-5	TRBD1	CASSLGDSQETQYF	TGTGCCAGCAGCTTGGGGGACAGCCAAGAGACCCAGTACTTC
TRBV5-6	.	TRBJ2-3	TRBD2	CASSLYRPAGLDTQYF	TGTGCCAGCAGCTTGTATCGGCCAGCGGGATTAGATACGCAGTATTTT
TRBV28	.	TRBJ1-1	TRBD1	CASSSDRGLTEAFF	TGTGCCAGCAGTTCCGACAGGGGGCTCACTGAAGCTTTCTTT
TRBV2	.	TRBJ2-3	TRBD2	CASSPGLAGGSDTQYF	TGTGCCAGCAGTCCGGGACTAGCGGGAGGATCTGATACGCAGTATTTT
TRBV11-2	.	TRBJ2-2	.	CASRNTGELFF	TGTGCCAGCAGGAACACCGGGGAGCTGTTTTTT
TRBV21-1	.	TRBJ1-4	.	CASSKAGPGGEKLFF	TGTGCCAGCAGCAAAGCGGGTCCCGGGGGTGAAAAACTGTTTTTT
TRBV6-6	.	TRBJ1-1	.	CASSYPPGTTEAFF	TGTGCCAGCAGTTACCCGCCCGGGACCACTGAAGCTTTCTTT
TRBV6-5	.	TRBJ2-7	.	CASKGVNLYEQYF	TGTGCCAGCAAGGGGGTTAATCTCTACGAGCAGTACTTC